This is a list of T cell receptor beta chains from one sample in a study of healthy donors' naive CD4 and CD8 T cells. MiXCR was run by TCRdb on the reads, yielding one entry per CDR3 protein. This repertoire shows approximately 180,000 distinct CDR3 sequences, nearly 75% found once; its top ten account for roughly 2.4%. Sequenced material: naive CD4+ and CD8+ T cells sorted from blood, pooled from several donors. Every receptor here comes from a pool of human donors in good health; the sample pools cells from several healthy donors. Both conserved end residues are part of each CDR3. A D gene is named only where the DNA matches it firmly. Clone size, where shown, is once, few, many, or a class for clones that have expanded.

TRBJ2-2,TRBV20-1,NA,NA,TGCAGTGCTAGGGACGGGAATTCGGCGACCGGGGAGCTGTTTTTT,CSARDGNSATGELFF
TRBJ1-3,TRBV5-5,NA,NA,TGTGCCAGCAGCTTGGCGGCGGGTACCACCATATATTTT,CASSLAAGTTIYF
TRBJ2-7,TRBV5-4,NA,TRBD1,TGTGCCAGCAGCTTGGGGGATGGACAGGGGTACGAGCAGTACTTC,CASSLGDGQGYEQYF
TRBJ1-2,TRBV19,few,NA,TGTGCCAGTAGTATAGACCGGTTCTATGGCTATACCTTC,CASSIDRFYGYTF
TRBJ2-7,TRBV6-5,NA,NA,TGTGCCAGCAGTTATCAGGAAGACCAGACCTACGAGCAGTACTTC,CASSYQEDQTYEQYF
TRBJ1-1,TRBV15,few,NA,TGTGCCACCAGCAGCTCTGGTCCTGAAGCTTTCTTT,CATSSSGPEAFF
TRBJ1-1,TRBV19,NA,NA,TGTGCCAGTTTAGACCTACCGAACACTGAAGCTTTCTTT,CASLDLPNTEAFF
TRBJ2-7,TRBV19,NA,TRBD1,TGTGCCAGTAGTCCACAGGGGATCTACGAGCAGTACTTC,CASSPQGIYEQYF
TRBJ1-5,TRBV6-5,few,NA,TGTGCCAGCAGCCAGTCCGTTTTTGGCAGCAATCAGCCCCAGCATTTT,CASSQSVFGSNQPQHF
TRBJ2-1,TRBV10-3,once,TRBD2,TGTGCCATCAGCGGAGGGGCTAGTAGCGGGCATTACAATGAGCAGTTCTTC,CAISGGASSGHYNEQFF
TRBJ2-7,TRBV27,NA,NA,TGTGCCAGCAGTTTCGGACAGAACTCCTACGAGCAGTACTTC,CASSFGQNSYEQYF
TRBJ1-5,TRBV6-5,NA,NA,TGTGCCAGCAGTTACGCGGATTATAGCAATCAGCCCCAGCATTTT,CASSYADYSNQPQHF
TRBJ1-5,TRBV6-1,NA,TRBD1,TGTGCCAGCAGTGAAGCTCCGGGACAGGGGGCCGGGCAGCCCCAGCATTTT,CASSEAPGQGAGQPQHF
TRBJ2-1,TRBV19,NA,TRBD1,TGTGCCAGTAGTATATTTCCGGGACAGGGTCACTACAATGAGCAGTTCTTC,CASSIFPGQGHYNEQFF
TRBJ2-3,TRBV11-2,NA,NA,TGTGCCAGCAGCTTAGATCGGCCGGACACAGATACGCAGTATTTT,CASSLDRPDTDTQYF
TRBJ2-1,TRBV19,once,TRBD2,TGTGCCAGTAGTCCCCGACTAGCGGGGGTCAATGAGCAGTTCTTC,CASSPRLAGVNEQFF
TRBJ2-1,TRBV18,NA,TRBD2,TGTGCCAGCTCACCACCGGTCCTAGCGGGGGGCGAGCAGTTCTTC,CASSPPVLAGGEQFF
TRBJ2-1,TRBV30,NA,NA,TGTGCCTGGTCAGGGCCTTTTCCCAATGAGCAGTTCTTC,CAWSGPFPNEQFF
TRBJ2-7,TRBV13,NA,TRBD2,TGTGCCAGCAGCCCCAGCGGGGCCGACGAGCAGTACTTC,CASSPSGADEQYF
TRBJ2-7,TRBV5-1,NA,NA,TGCACCAGCAGCTTGGTCGGTGGGGAGCAGTACTTC,CTSSLVGGEQYF
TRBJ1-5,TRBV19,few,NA,TGTGCCAGTAGTATAGGGGGGCAGCCCCGGCATTTT,CASSIGGQPRHF
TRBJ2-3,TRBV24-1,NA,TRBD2,TGTGCCACCAGTGGGGTTGCTAGCGGGAGTAGGACAGATACGCAGTATTTT,CATSGVASGSRTDTQYF
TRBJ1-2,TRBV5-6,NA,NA,TGTGCCAGCAGCCCTGGGATATACTATGGCTACACCTTC,CASSPGIYYGYTF
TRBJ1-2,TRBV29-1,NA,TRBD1,TGCAGCGTTCAACTAGACAGGGACCCTAACTATGGCTACACCTTC,CSVQLDRDPNYGYTF
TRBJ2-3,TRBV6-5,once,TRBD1,TGTGCCAGCAGTCGAGACATAGGGGGCGTTTTAATGGATACGCAGTATTTT,CASSRDIGGVLMDTQYF
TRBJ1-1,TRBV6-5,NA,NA,TGTGCCACCAGTCCGATTATGGGTGGGAACACTGAAGCTTTCTTT,CATSPIMGGNTEAFF
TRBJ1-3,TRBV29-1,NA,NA,TGCAGCGTTGACAGGGAGAACACCATATATTTT,CSVDRENTIYF
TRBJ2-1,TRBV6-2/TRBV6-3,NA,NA,TGTGCCAGCAGTTACTACCTAACAAACAATGAGCAGTTCTTC,CASSYYLTNNEQFF
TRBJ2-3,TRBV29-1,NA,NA,TGCAGCGTTGGAGGGGTGCTTAGGTCAGATACGCAGTATTTT,CSVGGVLRSDTQYF
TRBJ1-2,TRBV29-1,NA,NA,TGCAGCGTTGAACAGAATAACTATGGCTACACCTTC,CSVEQNNYGYTF
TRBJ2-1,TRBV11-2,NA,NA,TGTGCCAGCAGCTTAGAAGCGGCCCCCTTCACCTCCTCCTACAATGAGCAGTTCTTC,CASSLEAAPFTSSYNEQFF
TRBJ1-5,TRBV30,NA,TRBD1,TGTGCCTGGAGTGTGGACAGGGGGAACAATCAGCCCCAGCATTTT,CAWSVDRGNNQPQHF
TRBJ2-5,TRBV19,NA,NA,TGTGCCAGTGCAAAAGACAGGTCAAAGACCCAGTACTTC,CASAKDRSKTQYF
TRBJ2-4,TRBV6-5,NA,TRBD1,TGTGCCAGCAGTACCGACAGGGGGAACATTCAGTACTTC,CASSTDRGNIQYF
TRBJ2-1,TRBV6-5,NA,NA,TGTGCCAGCAGTTACTCAGGGACACTTAATGAGCAGTTCTTC,CASSYSGTLNEQFF
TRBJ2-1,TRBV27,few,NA,TGTGCCAGCAGCCCTATGGGGCCTCAGGTGAATGAGCAGTTCTTC,CASSPMGPQVNEQFF